A selection of T cell receptor beta chains follows, all from one sample in a study of tumor and adjacent non-tumor tissue in lung cancer. TCRdb re-derived calls from the multiplex PCR reads in MiXCR, one entry per CDR3 protein. The data contain 40,000 to 55,000 distinct CDR3 sequences, 74% of them singletons. Sequencing was performed on distant non-tumor lung tissue. The receptors shown here come from an older woman with non-small cell lung cancer. Both conserved end residues are trimmed from each CDR3.

v_gene	j_gene	CDR3aa
TRBV6-1	TRBJ1-1	VNSKPGATEAF
TRBV12-3/TRBV12-4	TRBJ2-4	ASSVAGSGKNIQY
TRBV11-3	TRBJ2-2	PSSTSTGELF
TRBV29-1	TRBJ2-7	SVEELTYEQY
TRBV4-2	TRBJ2-7	ASSPAVSGAYEQN
TRBV6-5	TRBJ2-3	TSSLAGGPTNTQY
TRBV6-2/TRBV6-3	TRBJ2-4	ASSYDAQSIQY
TRBV5-4	TRBJ2-3	ASRTGGKDTDMQY
TRBV11-3	TRBJ1-6	ASSFEDRYNSLIH
TRBV11-2	TRBJ2-7	ASSLGPGIYEQY
TRBV11-2	TRBJ2-5	DSSWERVGETQY
TRBV11-1	TRBJ2-7	ASSLATRAAIGQY
TRBV6-2/TRBV6-3	TRBJ2-3	ASCYSIGADTNY
TRBV4-1	TRBJ2-1	TSSPKSTPGQGRGEQF
TRBV28	TRBJ2-2	ATSSVLIRGQGTTGELL
TRBV6-5	TRBJ2-5	AISRRGGQKTQY
TRBV7-3	TRBJ2-3	ASSLRGSFTETQY
TRBV6-1	TRBJ2-2	ASSVFRGLKLLNTGELF
TRBV6-2/TRBV6-3	TRBJ2-2	ASRGLENTGDLF
TRBV6-2/TRBV6-3	TRBJ2-1	ARSPTSGRAANDEQF
TRBV6-5	TRBJ1-1	ASNPTENTETF
TRBV2	TRBJ2-3	ASKLPPAGETDTQY
TRBV5-6	TRBJ2-5	ASRFTGISGETQY
TRBV4-1	TRBJ2-5	ASSLKPPGSQETQY
TRBV9	TRBJ2-3	ASSVLPQNTDTQY
TRBV5-1	TRBJ1-3	ASSFAGSGNTIY
TRBV12-3/TRBV12-4	TRBJ1-5	VSAGGQSQPQH
TRBV6-2/TRBV6-3	TRBJ2-2	ASSPGEAEGRELF
TRBV6-2/TRBV6-3	TRBJ2-1	ISSPRTSIPEQF
TRBV5-5	TRBJ1-3	ASSSPRGSGDTIY
TRBV12-3/TRBV12-4	TRBJ1-1	VSSLQSLDTEAF
TRBV29-1	TRBJ2-7	SVASDRANYERY
TRBV7-8	TRBJ2-2	ASSLASRAGGLF
TRBV28	TRBJ1-2	ASRLGNRDSYI
TRBV29-1	TRBJ2-1	SVFGQGVYSEQF
TRBV28	TRBJ1-5	ASILGQLLFNQPQH
TRBV4-1	TRBJ1-4	ARNQTGTTNEKLF
TRBV4-3	TRBJ2-6	ASSQETGSGADVLT
TRBV6-6	TRBJ1-6	TSSFDEGSSYNSPLH
TRBV10-3	TRBJ2-7	AISEGTSGVYEQY
TRBV29-1	TRBJ2-7	SVVPCRERSEQY
TRBV4-2	TRBJ2-1	ASSQRLAGDNRLEQF
TRBV4-1	TRBJ1-1	ASSQVVVNTEAF
TRBV28	TRBJ1-2	VSSLLASLYGYT
TRBV11-2	TRBJ1-1	ASRSWERGMNTEAF
TRBV18	TRBJ1-4	ASSQGQGGEKLF